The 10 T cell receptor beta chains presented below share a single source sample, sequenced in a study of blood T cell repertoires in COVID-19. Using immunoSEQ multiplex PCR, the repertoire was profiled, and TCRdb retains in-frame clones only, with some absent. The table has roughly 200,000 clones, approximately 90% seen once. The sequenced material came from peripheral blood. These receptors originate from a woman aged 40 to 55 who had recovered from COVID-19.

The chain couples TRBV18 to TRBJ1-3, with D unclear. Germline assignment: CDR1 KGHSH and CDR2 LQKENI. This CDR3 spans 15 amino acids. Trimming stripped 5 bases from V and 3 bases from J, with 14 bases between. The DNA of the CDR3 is TGTGCCAGCTCATCTGACATTAAGGTTGGAAACACCATATATTTT. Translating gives CASSSDIKVGNTIYF.

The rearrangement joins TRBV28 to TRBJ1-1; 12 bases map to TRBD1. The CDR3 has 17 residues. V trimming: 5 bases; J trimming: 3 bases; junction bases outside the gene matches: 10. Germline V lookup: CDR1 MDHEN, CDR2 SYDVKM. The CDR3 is CASSGAGTGGWYTEAFF. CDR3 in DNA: TGTGCCAGCAGTGGGGCGGGGACAGGGGGCTGGTACACTGAAGCTTTCTTT.

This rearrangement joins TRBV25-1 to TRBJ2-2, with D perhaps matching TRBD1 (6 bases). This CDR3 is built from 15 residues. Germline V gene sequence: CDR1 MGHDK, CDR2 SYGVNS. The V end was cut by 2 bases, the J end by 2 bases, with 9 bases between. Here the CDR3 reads CASSEPGANTGELFF. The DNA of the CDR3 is TGTGCCAGCAGTGAACCAGGGGCCAACACCGGGGAGCTGTTTTTT.

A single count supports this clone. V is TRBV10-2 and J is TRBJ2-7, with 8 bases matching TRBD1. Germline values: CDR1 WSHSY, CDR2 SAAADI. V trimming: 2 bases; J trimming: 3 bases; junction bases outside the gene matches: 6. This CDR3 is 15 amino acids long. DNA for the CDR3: TGCGCCAGCAGTGAGAGGGCAGGGGGCGGCTACGAGCAGTACTTC. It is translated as CASSERAGGGYEQYF.

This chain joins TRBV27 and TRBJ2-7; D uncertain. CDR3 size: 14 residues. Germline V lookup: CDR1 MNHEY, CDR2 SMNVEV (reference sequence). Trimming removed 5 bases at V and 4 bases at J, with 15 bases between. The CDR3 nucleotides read TGTGCCAGCAGTCCCCGCCGAAGAGATTACGAGCAGTACTTC. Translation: CASSPRRRDYEQYF.

CDR3 coding DNA: TGTGCCAGCAGCAAAACAGGGCTAACCCTGTCCGCCTTACATGAGCAGTTCTTC. Protein: CASSKTGLTLSALHEQFF. The chain couples TRBV7-2 to TRBJ2-1; possibly TRBD1 for D (6 bases). V lost 5 bases, J lost 8 bases, and 28 bases lay in between. The CDR3 has 18 residues. Germline assignment: CDR1 SGHTA and CDR2 FQGNSA.

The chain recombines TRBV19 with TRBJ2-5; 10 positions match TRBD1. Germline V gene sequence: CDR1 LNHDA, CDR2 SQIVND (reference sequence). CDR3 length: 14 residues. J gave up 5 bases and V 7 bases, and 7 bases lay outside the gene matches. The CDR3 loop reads CASTSTGGRETQYF. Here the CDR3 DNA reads TGTGCCAGTACCTCGACAGGGGGCAGGGAGACCCAGTACTTC.

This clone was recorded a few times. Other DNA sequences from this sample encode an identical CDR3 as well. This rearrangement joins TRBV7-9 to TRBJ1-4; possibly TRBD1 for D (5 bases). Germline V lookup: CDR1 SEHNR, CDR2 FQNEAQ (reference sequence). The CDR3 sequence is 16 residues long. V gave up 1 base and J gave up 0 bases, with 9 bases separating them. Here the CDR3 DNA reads TGTGCCAGCAGCTTAGTGTCAGGGACAACTAATGAAAAACTGTTTTTT. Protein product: CASSLVSGTTNEKLFF.

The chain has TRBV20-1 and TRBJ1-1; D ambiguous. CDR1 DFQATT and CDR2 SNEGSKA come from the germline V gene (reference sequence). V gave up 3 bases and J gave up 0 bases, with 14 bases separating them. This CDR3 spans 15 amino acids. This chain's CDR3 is CSASNSGLLNTEAFF. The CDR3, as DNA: TGCAGTGCTAGTAACAGCGGCCTACTGAACACTGAAGCTTTCTTT.

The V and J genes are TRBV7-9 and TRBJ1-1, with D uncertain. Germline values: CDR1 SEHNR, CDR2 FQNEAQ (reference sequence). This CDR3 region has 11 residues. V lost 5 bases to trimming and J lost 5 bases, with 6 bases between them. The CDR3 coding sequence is TGTGCCAGCAGCCCCAGGACTGAAGCTTTCTTT. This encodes CASSPRTEAFF.